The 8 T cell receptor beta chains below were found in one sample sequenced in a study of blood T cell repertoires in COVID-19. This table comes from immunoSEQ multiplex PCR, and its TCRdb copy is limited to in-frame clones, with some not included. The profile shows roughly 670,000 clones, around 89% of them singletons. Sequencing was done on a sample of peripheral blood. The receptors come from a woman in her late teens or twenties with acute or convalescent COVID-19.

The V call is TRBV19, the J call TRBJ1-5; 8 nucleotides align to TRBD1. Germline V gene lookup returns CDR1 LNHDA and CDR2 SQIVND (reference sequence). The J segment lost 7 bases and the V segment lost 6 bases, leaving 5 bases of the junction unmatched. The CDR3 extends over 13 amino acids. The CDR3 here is CASRGQVEQPQHF. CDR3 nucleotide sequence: TGTGCCAGTAGGGGACAGGTGGAACAGCCCCAGCATTTT. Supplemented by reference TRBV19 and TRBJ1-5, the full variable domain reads DGGITQSPKYLFRKEGQNVTLSCEQNLNHDAMYWYRQDPGQGLRLIYYSQIVNDFQKGDIAEGYSVSREKKESFPLTVTSAQKNPTAFYLCASRGQVEQPQHFGDGTRLSIL.

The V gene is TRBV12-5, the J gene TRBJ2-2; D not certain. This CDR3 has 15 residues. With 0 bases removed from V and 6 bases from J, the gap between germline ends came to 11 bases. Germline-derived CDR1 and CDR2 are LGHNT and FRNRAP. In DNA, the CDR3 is TGTGCTAGTGGTTTGGTACCATTACACCCCGGGGAGCTGTTTTTT. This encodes CASGLVPLHPGELFF.

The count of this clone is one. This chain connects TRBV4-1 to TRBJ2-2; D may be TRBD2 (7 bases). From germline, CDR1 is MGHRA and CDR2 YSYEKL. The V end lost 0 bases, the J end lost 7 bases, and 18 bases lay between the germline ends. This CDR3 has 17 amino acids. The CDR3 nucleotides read TGCGCCAGCAGCCAAGATCTGTGGGGGGGCCGTGGCGGGGAGCTGTTTTTT. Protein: CASSQDLWGGRGGELFF.

The CDR3 sequence is CASSPRGFIAGANVLTF. In DNA form, the CDR3 reads TGTGCCAGCAGCCCAAGGGGGTTTATAGCTGGGGCCAACGTCCTGACTTTC. V is TRBV5-6 and J is TRBJ2-6; weak D call: TRBD1 (6 bases). The germline V and J ends were trimmed by 4 bases and 2 bases, with 16 bases remaining between them. This CDR3 spans 17 amino acids. Germline CDR1 is SGHDT and CDR2 is YYEEEE.

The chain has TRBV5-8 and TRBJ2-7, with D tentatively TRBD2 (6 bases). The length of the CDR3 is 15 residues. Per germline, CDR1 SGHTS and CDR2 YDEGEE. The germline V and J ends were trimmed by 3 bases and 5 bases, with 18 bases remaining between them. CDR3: CASSSAGWGSDEQYF. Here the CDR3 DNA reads TGTGCCAGCAGCTCCGCGGGATGGGGTTCGGACGAGCAGTACTTC.

CDR3 residues: CASSPRGTYEQYF. CDR3 nucleotides: TGTGCCAGCAGCCCGCGGGGGACCTACGAGCAGTACTTC. V is TRBV7-3 and J is TRBJ2-7, with 7 bases fitting TRBD2. There are 13 residues in the CDR3. After removal of 5 bases from V and 2 bases from J, the junction contained 3 bases not matched to a gene. From germline, CDR1 is SGHTA and CDR2 FQGTGA.

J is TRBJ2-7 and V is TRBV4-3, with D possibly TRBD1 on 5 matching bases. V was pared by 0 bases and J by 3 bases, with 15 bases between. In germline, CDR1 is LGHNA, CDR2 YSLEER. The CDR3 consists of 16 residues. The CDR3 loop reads CASSQDSRTQFYEQYF. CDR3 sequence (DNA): TGCGCCAGCAGCCAAGACTCTCGGACACAGTTCTACGAGCAGTACTTC.

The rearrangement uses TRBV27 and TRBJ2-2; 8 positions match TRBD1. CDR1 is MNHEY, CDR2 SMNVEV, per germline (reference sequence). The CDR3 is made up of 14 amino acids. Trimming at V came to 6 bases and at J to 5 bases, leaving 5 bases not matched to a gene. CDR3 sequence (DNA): TGTGCCAGCAGCGACAGGGGTTGGACCGGGGAGCTGTTTTTT. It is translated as CASSDRGWTGELFF.